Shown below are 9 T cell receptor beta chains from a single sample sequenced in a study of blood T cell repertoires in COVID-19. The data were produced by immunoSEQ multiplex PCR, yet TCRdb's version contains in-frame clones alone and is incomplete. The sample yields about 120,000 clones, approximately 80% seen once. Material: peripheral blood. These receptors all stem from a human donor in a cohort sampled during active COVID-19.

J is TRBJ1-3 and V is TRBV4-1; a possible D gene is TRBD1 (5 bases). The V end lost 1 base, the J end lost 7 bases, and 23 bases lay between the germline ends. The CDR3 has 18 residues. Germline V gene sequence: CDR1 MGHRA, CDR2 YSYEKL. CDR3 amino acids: CASSQGSRQGSPRNTIYF. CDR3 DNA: TGCGCCAGCAGCCAAGGGTCCCGGCAGGGATCCCCCCGCAACACCATATATTTT.

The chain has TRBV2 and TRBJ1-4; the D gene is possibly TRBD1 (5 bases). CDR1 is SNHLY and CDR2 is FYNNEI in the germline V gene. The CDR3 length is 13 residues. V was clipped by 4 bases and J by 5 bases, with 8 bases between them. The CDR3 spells CASSGQGNEKLFF. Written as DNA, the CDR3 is TGTGCCAGCAGTGGGCAGGGAAATGAAAAACTGTTTTTT. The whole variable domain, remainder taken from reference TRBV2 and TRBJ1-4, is EPEVTQTPSHQVTQMGQEVILRCVPISNHLYFYWYRQILGQKVEFLVSFYNNEISEKSEIFDDQFSVERPDGSNFTLKIRSTKLEDSAMYFCASSGQGNEKLFFGSGTQLSVL.

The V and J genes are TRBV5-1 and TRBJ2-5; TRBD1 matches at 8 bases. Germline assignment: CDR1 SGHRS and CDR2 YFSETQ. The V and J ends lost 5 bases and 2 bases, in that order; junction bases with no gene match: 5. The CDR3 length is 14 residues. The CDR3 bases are TGCGCCAGCAGGTCTCAGGGGGCTCAAGAGACCCAGTACTTC. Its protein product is CASRSQGAQETQYF.

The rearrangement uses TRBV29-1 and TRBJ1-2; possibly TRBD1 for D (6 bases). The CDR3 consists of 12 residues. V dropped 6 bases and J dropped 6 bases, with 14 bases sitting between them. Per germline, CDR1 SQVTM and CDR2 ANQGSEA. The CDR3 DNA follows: TGCAGCGTGGATACGACAGGAGATGGCTACACCTTC. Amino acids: CSVDTTGDGYTF.

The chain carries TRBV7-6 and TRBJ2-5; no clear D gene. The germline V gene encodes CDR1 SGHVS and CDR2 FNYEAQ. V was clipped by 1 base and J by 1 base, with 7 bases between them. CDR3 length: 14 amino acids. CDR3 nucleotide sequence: TGTGCCAGCAGCTTAGGTGTGGCCCAAGAGACCCAGTACTTC. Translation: CASSLGVAQETQYF.

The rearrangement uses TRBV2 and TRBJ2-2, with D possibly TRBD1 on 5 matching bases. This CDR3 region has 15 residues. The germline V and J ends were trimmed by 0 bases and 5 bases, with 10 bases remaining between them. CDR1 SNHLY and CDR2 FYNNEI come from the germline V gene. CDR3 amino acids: CASSEALQGTGELFF. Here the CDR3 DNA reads TGTGCCAGCAGTGAAGCGCTTCAGGGAACCGGGGAGCTGTTTTTT. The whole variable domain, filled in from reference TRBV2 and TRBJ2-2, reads EPEVTQTPSHQVTQMGQEVILRCVPISNHLYFYWYRQILGQKVEFLVSFYNNEISEKSEIFDDQFSVERPDGSNFTLKIRSTKLEDSAMYFCASSEALQGTGELFFGEGSRLTVL.

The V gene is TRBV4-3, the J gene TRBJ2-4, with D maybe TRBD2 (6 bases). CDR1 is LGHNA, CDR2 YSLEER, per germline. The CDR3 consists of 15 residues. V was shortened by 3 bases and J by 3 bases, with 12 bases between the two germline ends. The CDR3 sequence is CASSHLTGGKNIQYF. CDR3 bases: TGCGCCAGCAGCCATTTAACCGGGGGCAAAAACATTCAGTACTTC.

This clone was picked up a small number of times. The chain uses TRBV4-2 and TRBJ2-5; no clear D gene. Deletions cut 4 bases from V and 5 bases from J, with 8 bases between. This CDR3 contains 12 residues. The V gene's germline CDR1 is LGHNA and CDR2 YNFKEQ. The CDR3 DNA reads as TGTGCCAGCAGCCGGGCTGGCGAGACCCAGTACTTC. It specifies CASSRAGETQYF.

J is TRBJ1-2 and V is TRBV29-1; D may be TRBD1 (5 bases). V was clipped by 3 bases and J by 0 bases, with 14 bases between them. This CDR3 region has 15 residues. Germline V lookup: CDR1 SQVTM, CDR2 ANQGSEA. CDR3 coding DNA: TGCAGCGTTGACAGGGTGAGGTCTACTAACTATGGCTACACCTTC. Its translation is CSVDRVRSTNYGYTF.